The 7 T cell receptor beta chains given below trace back to one sample, sequenced in a study of blood T cell repertoires in COVID-19. Sequenced by immunoSEQ multiplex PCR; TCRdb stores in-frame clones only, minus some. The profile covers around 70,000 clones, with around 87% appearing a single time and around 12% taken by the ten largest. Sequenced sample: peripheral blood. The receptors were gathered from a human donor in a cohort sampled during active COVID-19.

V is TRBV2 and J is TRBJ1-2, with 9 bases lining up with TRBD1. CDR1 and CDR2 (germline): SNHLY, FYNNEI. Unmatched junction bases numbered 11, after V lost 5 bases and J lost 7 bases. CDR3 length: 15 residues. For the CDR3, the DNA is TGTGCCAGCAGTTCCACTCTGGACAGGGGATTTGGCTACACCTTC. This codes for CASSSTLDRGFGYTF.

The chain employs TRBV4-2 and TRBJ2-1; 15 bases agree with TRBD2. The CDR3 is made up of 18 amino acids. The J segment lost 4 bases and the V segment lost 5 bases, leaving 9 bases of the junction unmatched. Per the germline V gene, CDR1 is LGHNA and CDR2 is YNFKEQ. The CDR3 region is CASSNRGTSGGTYNEQFF. CDR3 coding DNA: TGTGCCAGCAGCAACCGAGGGACTAGCGGGGGGACTTACAATGAGCAGTTCTTC.

The V call is TRBV11-2, the J call TRBJ2-5; TRBD2 agrees at 13 bases. The V gene end was trimmed by 5 bases and the J gene end by 4 bases; junction bases not matched to a gene: 7. CDR3 size: 16 residues. In germline, CDR1 is SGHAT, CDR2 FQNNGV. The CDR3 coding sequence is TGTGCCAGCAGCACAGAGACTAGCGGGGGGATAGAGACCCAGTACTTC. Translating it yields CASSTETSGGIETQYF. The full variable domain, with the rest looked up from reference TRBV11-2 and TRBJ2-5, is EAGVAQSPRYKIIEKRQSVAFWCNPISGHATLYWYQQILGQGPKLLIQFQNNGVVDDSQLPKDRFSAERLKGVDSTLKIQPAKLEDSAVYLCASSTETSGGIETQYFGPGTRLLVL.

The rearrangement links TRBV7-8 to TRBJ1-5; 8 bases fit TRBD1. The V gene's germline CDR1 is SGHVS and CDR2 FQNEAQ. Trimming removed 5 bases from V and 1 base from J; junction bases left unmatched: 4. This CDR3 is built from 15 residues. Written as DNA, the CDR3 is TGTGCCAGCAGCCACAGACAGGGGAGCAATCAGCCCCAGCATTTT. As protein: CASSHRQGSNQPQHF.

The rearrangement joins TRBV5-6 to TRBJ2-5, with 7 bases that match TRBD1. The CDR3 totals 14 residues. Per germline, CDR1 SGHDT and CDR2 YYEEEE. With 7 bases clipped from V and 4 bases from J, the junction kept 10 bases outside the gene matches. CDR3 in DNA: TGTGCCAGCGGATTGGCCACAGGGGTAGAGACCCAGTACTTC. Translated, it gives CASGLATGVETQYF.

The V and J genes are TRBV6-5 and TRBJ1-1; D remains unclear. Looked up from germline, CDR1 is MNHEY and CDR2 is SVGAGI. This CDR3 contains 11 residues. The ends were cut back, 11 bases at V and 0 bases at J, with 7 bases in the middle. The CDR3 DNA follows: TGTGCCGCCGGGATGAACACTGAAGCTTTCTTT. It specifies CAAGMNTEAFF.

The rearrangement uses TRBV27 and TRBJ1-2; D unclear. The germline CDR1 and CDR2 sequences are MNHEY and SMNVEV (reference sequence). CDR3 length equals 12 residues. V was clipped by 3 bases and J by 6 bases, with 8 bases between them. This CDR3 reads CASSFAGNGYTF. The CDR3 DNA reads as TGTGCCAGCAGTTTCGCCGGGAATGGCTACACCTTC.